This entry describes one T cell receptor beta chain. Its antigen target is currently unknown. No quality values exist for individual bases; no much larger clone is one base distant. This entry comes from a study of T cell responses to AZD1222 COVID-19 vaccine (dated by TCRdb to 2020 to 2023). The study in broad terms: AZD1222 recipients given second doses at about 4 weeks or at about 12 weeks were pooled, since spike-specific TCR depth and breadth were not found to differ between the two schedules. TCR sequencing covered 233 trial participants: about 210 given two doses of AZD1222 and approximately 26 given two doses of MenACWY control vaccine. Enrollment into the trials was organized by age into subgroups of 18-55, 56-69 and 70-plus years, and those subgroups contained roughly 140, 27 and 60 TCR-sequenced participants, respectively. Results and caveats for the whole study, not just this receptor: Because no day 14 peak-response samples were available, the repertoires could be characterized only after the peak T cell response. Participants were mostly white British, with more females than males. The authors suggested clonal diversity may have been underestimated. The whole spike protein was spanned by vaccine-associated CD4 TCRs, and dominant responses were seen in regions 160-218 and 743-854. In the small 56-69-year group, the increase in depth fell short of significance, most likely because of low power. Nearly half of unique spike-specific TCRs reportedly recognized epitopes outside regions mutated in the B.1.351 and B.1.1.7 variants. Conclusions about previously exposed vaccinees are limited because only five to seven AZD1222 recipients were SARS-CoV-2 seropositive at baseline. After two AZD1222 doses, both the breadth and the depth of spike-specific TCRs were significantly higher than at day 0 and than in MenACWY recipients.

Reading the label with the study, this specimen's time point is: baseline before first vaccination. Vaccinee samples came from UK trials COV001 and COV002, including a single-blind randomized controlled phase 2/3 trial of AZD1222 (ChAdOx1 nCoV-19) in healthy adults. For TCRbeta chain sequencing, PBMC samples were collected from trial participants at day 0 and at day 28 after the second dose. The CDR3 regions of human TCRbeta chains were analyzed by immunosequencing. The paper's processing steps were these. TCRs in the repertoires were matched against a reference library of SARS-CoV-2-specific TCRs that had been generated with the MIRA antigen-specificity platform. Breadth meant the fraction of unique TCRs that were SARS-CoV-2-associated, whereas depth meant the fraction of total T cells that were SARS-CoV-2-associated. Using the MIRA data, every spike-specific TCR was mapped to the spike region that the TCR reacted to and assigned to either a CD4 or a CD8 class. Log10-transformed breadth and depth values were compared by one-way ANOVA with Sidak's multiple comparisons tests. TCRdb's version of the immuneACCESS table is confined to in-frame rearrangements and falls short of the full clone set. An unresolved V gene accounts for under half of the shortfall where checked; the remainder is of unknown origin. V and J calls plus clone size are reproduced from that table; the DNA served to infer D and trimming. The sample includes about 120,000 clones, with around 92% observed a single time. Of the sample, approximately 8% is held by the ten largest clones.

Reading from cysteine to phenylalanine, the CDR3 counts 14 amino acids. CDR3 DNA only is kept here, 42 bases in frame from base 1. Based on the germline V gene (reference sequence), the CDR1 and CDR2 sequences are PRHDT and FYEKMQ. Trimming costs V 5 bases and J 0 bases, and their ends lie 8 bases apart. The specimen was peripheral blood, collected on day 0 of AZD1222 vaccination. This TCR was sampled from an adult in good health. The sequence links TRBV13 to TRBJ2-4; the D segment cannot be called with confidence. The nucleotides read TGTGCCAGCAGCGTCTGGTTAGCCAAAAACATTCAGTACTTC. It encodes CASSVWLAKNIQYF.